This T cell receptor (beta chain) was sequenced during a study of T cell changes during pregnancy in multiple sclerosis. Measured with immunoSEQ multiplex PCR; TCRdb has only the in-frame clones, and not every one. The data contain about 75,000 clones, 80% to 90% of them singletons. J lost 2 bases, V lost 4 bases, and 7 bases had no gene match. Germline-derived CDR1 and CDR2 are KGHSH and LQKENI. CDR3 length: 15 amino acids. The source material was peripheral blood, sampled in the first trimester of pregnancy. This sequence was found in a female donor in good health, enrolled as a control in a pregnancy study. The chain carries TRBV18 and TRBJ1-1; the match to TRBD1 covers 7 bases. CDR3 nucleotide sequence: TGTGCCAGCTCACTGTCCAGGGGGGTCAACACTGAAGCTTTCTTT. This translates into CASSLSRGVNTEAFF. The full variable domain, completed using reference TRBV18 and TRBJ1-1, is NAGVMQNPRHLVRRRGQEARLRCSPMKGHSHVYWYRQLPEEGLKFMVYLQKENIIDESGMPKERFSAEFPKEGPSILRIQQVVRGDSAAYFCASSLSRGVNTEAFFGQGTRLTVV.